This T cell receptor (beta chain) came from a study of T cells in Graves' hyperthyroidism and ophthalmopathy. Amplification targeted TCR beta CDR3 regions from RNA transcripts. An initial round of RT-PCR targeting the TCR CDR3 relied on the HTBI primer set. TCRdb analysed the multiplex PCR reads with MiXCR anew, one entry per CDR3 protein. The table records some 550,000 distinct CDR3 sequences, under 25% of them present only once. Graves' hyperthyroidism showing no ophthalmopathy progression within 18 months was considered stable. Exclusions: uncontrolled infection, other autoimmune disease, pregnancy, lactation. Comment on this clonotype: What it recognizes is unknown.

Study-wide results and limits: A median 6.5 months before onset, the model predicted ophthalmopathy. Blood held most thyroid clonotypes expanded above 0.001 frequency.

This TCR was recovered from a man aged 18 to 29 with Graves' hyperthyroidism. Sequencing was done on a sample of blood.

Here the CDR3 DNA reads TGTGCCTGGAGTGTACGGGACAGAGAGAACTATGGCTACACCTTC. This codes for CAWSVRDRENYGYTF. The V call is TRBV30, the J call TRBJ1-2; 7 bases fit TRBD1. The germline V gene encodes CDR1 GTSNPN and CDR2 SVGIG (reference sequence). The J segment lost 2 bases and the V segment lost 0 bases, leaving 6 bases of the junction unmatched. This CDR3 has 15 amino acids.